This TCR beta chain appears in the sequencing data of a study of T-cell reconstitution after alpha-beta-depleted transplantation in children. Unique molecular identifiers were incorporated during preparation of the TCRbeta library. TCRdb passed the PCR reads through MiXCR, listing each CDR3 protein once. This table has 450,000 to 500,000 distinct CDR3 sequences, roughly an eighth appearing once. The length of the CDR3 is 11 residues. The germline V and J ends were trimmed by 4 bases and 3 bases, with 7 bases remaining between them. From germline, CDR1 is DFQATT and CDR2 SNEGSKA (reference sequence). The TCR comes from a human donor who donated a stem cell graft to a child with combined immunodeficiency. The sequences come from PBMCs from the stem cell graft donor, collected from the stem cell graft. The chain employs TRBV20-1 and TRBJ2-7, with TRBD1 as a possible D gene (5 bases). DNA of the CDR3: TGCAGTGCTACCAGGGACTACGAGCAGTACTTC. Translating it yields CSATRDYEQYF.